This TCR beta chain is from a study of T cell responses to AZD1222 COVID-19 vaccine. Germline lookup yields CDR1 MRHNA and CDR2 SNTAGT. The CDR3 loop spans 15 amino acids. Trimming took 6 bases from V and 2 from J; bases not matched to a gene: 5. Sequenced by immunoSEQ multiplex PCR; TCRdb stores in-frame clones only, minus some. The profile shows about 130,000 clones, approximately 90% of them singletons. The source is an adult in good health. The V call is TRBV6-4, the J call TRBJ2-3; 10 bases align to TRBD2. This material consisted of peripheral blood, taken on day 0 of AZD1222 vaccination. This CDR3 reads CASRVSGGATDTQYF. CDR3 bases: TGTGCCAGCAGAGTAAGCGGGGGGGCCACAGATACGCAGTATTTT.